This T cell receptor beta chain was recovered during a study of response to subunit inactivated influenza vaccine. Study findings and constraints: Authors proposed each seasonal influenza vaccination draws in few new T cells.

To note about this clonotype: The target antigen is unknown.

Via MiXCR, TCRdb re-called the RT-PCR reads, giving one row per CDR3 protein. Of approximately 500,000 distinct CDR3 sequences in the sample, 14% were seen once. The CDR3 runs to 13 residues. Trimming took 2 bases from V and 4 from J, leaving 9 bases between them. Germline CDR1 SGDLS, CDR2 YYNGEE. The source is a man aged 45-65 years who received an inactivated influenza vaccine. The chain has TRBV9 and TRBJ1-1; D is ambiguous. Sequenced material: PBMCs from blood, taken approximately 13 days after vaccination. CDR3 coding DNA: TGTGCCAGCAGCGTTGTGGTTGGCACTGAAGCTTTCTTT. Translating gives CASSVVVGTEAFF.